The clone carrying this T cell receptor beta chain has more than one count but fewer than ten. Antigen unknown. Extracted total RNA amounted to at least 5.5 micrograms for each sample. This entry is derived from a study of blood T cells in healthy people across ages. Across the study: Capturing about one barcoded beta molecule per two T cells was achieved by template switching.

Study-wide results and caveats: Naive T cell percentage by flow cytometry tracked strongly with beta diversity. Significant beta diversity loss was already apparent by age approximately 37, declining roughly linearly.

The second PCR ran about 6 to 12 cycles with a sample-barcoded 5' primer and J-beta primers. TCRdb independently ran MiXCR on the 5' RACE reads; one entry per CDR3 protein. The sample includes hundreds of thousands of distinct CDR3 sequences, 46% of them seen just once. The material sequenced was blood. This clonotype was sampled from a man older than 75 in good health.

The CDR3, as DNA: TGTGCCAGCAGCTTAAATACGCCGGGACTAGCGGGGGGTGCGCTGTTTTTT. As protein: CASSLNTPGLAGGALFF. The chain has TRBV7-2 and TRBJ2-2; 15 bases match TRBD2. The CDR3 consists of 17 residues. From germline, CDR1 is SGHTA and CDR2 FQGNSA. Trimming took 2 bases from V and 13 from J; bases not matched to a gene: 11.